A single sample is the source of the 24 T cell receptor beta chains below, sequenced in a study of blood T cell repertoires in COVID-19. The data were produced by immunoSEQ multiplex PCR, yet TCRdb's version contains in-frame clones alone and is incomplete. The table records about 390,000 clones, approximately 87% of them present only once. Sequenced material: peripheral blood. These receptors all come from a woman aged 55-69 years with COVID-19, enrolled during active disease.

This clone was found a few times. CDR3 sequence: CASSQEEGRGGPYNEQFF. The CDR3 DNA is TGTGCCAGCAGCCAAGAGGAGGGGCGGGGGGGCCCCTACAATGAGCAGTTCTTC. This rearrangement joins TRBV3-1 (or the pseudogene TRBV3-2) to TRBJ2-1, with 9 bases that match TRBD2. The CDR3 contains 18 residues. CDR1 LGHDT and CDR2 YNNKEL come from the germline V gene (reference sequence). V shed 0 bases and J 2 bases; nucleotides not matched to a gene: 8.

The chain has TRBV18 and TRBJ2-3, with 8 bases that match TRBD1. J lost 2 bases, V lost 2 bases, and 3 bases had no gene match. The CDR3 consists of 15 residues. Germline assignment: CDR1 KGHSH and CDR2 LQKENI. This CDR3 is CASSPTGGYTDTQYF. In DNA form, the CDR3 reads TGTGCCAGCTCACCAACAGGGGGATACACAGATACGCAGTATTTT.

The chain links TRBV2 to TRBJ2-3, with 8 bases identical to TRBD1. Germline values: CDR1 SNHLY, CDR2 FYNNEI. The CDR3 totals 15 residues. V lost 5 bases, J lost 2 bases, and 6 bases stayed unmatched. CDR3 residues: CASSPQDRATDTQYF. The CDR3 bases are TGTGCCAGCAGTCCACAGGACAGGGCCACAGATACGCAGTATTTT.

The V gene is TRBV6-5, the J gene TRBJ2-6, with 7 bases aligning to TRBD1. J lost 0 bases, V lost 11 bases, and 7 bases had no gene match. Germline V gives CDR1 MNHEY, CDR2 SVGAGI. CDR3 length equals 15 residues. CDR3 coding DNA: TGTGCCGGCCGGACAGGCGGCTCTGGGGCCAACGTCCTGACTTTC. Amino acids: CAGRTGGSGANVLTF.

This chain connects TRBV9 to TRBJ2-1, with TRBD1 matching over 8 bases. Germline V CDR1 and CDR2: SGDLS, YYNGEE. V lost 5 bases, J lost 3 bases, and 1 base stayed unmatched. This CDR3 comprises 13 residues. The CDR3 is CASRGQGYNEQFF. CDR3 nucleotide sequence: TGTGCCAGCAGAGGACAGGGCTACAATGAGCAGTTCTTC.

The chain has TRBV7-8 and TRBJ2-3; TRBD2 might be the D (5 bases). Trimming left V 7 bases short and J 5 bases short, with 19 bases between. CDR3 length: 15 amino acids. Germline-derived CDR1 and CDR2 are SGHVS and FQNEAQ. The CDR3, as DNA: TGTGCCAGCACCTCAAGTGGGGAGAAGCGAGATACGCAGTATTTT. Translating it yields CASTSSGEKRDTQYF.

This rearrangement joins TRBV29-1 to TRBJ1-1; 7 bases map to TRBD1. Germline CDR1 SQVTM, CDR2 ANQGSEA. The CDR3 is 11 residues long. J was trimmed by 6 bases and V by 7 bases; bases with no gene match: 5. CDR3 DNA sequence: TGCAGCGCGTACCAGGGGGCTGAAGCTTTCTTT. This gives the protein CSAYQGAEAFF.

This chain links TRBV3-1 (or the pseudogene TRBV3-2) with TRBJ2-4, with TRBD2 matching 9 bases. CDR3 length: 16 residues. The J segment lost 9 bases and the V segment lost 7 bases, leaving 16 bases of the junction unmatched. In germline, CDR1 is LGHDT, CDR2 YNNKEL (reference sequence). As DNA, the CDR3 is TGTGCCAGCACCCTAAGGGTTAGCGGGGGAGGGGGCATTCAGTACTTC. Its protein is CASTLRVSGGGGIQYF.

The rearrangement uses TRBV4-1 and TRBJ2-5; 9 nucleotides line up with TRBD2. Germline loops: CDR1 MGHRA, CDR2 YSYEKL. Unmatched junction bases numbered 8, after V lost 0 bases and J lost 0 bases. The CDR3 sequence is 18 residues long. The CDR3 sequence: CASSQDGASGDYQETQYF. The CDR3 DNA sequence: TGCGCCAGCAGCCAAGATGGGGCTAGCGGGGACTACCAAGAGACCCAGTACTTC.

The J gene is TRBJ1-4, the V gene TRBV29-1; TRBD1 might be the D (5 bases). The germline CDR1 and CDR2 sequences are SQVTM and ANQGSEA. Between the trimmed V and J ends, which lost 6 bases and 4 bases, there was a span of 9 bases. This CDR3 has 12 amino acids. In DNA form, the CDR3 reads TGCAGCGTCGGACATGGTAATGAAAAACTGTTTTTT. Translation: CSVGHGNEKLFF.

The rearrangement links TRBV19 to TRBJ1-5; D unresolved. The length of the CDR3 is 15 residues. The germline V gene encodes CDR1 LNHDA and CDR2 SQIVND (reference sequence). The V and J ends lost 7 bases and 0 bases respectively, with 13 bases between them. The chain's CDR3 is CASNMAGNSNQPQHF. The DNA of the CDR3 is TGTGCCAGTAACATGGCAGGAAATAGCAATCAGCCCCAGCATTTT.

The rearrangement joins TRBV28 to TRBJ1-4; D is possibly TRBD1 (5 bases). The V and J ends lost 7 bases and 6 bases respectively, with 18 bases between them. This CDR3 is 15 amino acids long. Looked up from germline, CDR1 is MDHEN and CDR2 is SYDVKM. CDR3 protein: CASKGYRPVYEKLFF. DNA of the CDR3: TGTGCCAGCAAGGGTTACAGGCCAGTATATGAAAAACTGTTTTTT. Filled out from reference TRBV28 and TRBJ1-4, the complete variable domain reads DVKVTQSSRYLVKRTGEKVFLECVQDMDHENMFWYRQDPGLGLRLIYFSYDVKMKEKGDIPEGYSVSREKKERFSLILESASTNQTSMYLCASKGYRPVYEKLFFGSGTQLSVL.

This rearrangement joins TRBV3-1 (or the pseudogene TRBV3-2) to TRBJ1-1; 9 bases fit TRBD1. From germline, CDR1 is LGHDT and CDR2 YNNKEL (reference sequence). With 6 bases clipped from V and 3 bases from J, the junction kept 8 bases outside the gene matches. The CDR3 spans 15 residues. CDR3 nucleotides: TGTGCCAGCAGTCTCACAGGGGGCTACGACACTGAAGCTTTCTTT. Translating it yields CASSLTGGYDTEAFF.

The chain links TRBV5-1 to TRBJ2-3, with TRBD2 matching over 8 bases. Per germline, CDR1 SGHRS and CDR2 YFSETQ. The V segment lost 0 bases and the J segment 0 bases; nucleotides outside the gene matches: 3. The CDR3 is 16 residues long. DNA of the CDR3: TGCGCCAGCAGCTTGGGGACTAGCTCTAGCACAGATACGCAGTATTTT. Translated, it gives CASSLGTSSSTDTQYF. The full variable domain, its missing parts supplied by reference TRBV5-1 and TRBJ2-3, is KAGVTQTPRYLIKTRGQQVTLSCSPISGHRSVSWYQQTPGQGLQFLFEYFSETQRNKGNFPGRFSGRQFSNSRSEMNVSTLELGDSALYLCASSLGTSSSTDTQYFGPGTRLTVL.

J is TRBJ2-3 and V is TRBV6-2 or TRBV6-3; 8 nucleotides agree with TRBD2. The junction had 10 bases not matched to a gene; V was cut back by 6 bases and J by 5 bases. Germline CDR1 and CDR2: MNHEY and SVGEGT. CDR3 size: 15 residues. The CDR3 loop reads CASSTPGLGEDTQYF. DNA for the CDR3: TGTGCCAGCAGCACCCCGGGACTAGGGGAAGATACGCAGTATTTT.

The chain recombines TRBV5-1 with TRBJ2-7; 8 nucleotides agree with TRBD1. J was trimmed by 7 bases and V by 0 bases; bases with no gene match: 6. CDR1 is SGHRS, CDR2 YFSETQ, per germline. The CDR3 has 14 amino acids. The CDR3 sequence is CASSLANQGAEQYF. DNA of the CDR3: TGCGCCAGCAGCTTGGCGAATCAGGGGGCGGAGCAGTACTTC.

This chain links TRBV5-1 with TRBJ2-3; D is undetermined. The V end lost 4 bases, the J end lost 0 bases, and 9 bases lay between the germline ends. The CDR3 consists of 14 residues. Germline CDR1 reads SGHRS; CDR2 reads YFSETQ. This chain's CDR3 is CASSTHASTDTQYF. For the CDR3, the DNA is TGCGCCAGCAGCACACACGCTAGCACAGATACGCAGTATTTT.

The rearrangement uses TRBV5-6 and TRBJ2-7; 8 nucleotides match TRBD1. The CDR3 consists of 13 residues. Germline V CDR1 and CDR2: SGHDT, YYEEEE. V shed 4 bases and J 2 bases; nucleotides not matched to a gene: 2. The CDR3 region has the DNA TGTGCCAGCAGCCCAGGGGGCACCTACGAGCAGTACTTC. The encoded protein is CASSPGGTYEQYF.

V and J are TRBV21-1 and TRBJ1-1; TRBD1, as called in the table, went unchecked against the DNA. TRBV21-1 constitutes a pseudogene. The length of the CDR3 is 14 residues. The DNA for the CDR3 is TGTGCCAGCAGCAAGCGGGACAGCGGAATTGGAGCTTTCTTT. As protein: CASSKRDSGIGAFF.

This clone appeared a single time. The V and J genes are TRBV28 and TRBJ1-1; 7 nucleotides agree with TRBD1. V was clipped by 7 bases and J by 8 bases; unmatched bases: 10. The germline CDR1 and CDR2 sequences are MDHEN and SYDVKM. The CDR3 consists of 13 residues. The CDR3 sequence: CASIDRDSGEAFF. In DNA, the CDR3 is TGTGCCAGCATCGACAGGGACTCGGGGGAAGCTTTCTTT.

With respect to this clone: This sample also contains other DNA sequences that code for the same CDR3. In nucleotides, the CDR3 is TGTGCCAGCAGCCAAGGACCCGGGACCTACAATGAGCAGTTCTTC. Its translation is CASSQGPGTYNEQFF. The chain links TRBV3-1 (or the pseudogene TRBV3-2) to TRBJ2-1; D might be TRBD2 (5 bases). The CDR3 is 15 residues long. Germline V lookup: CDR1 LGHDT, CDR2 YNNKEL (reference sequence). Trimming pared 1 base from V and 2 bases from J, leaving 9 bases between.

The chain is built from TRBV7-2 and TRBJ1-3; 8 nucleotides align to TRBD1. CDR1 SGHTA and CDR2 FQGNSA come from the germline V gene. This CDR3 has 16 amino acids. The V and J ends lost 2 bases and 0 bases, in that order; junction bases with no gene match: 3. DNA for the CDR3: TGTGCCAGCAGCTTACCGGGACAGGTCTCTGGAAACACCATATATTTT. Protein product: CASSLPGQVSGNTIYF.

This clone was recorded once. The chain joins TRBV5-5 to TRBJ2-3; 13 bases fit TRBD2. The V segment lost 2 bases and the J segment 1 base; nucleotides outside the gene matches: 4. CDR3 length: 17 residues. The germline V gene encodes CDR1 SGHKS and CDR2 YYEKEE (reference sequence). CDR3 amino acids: CASSFGLAGARTDTQYF. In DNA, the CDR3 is TGTGCCAGCAGCTTCGGACTAGCGGGGGCCCGCACAGATACGCAGTATTTT.

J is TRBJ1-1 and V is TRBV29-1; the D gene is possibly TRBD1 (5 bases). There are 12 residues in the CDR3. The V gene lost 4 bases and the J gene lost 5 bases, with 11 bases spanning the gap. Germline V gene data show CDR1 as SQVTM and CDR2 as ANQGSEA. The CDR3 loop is CSVVGPETEAFF. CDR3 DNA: TGCAGCGTTGTGGGGCCGGAAACTGAAGCTTTCTTT.